This is a list of T cell receptor beta chains from one sample in a study of regulatory T cells in long-lasting Graves disease. One entry per CDR3 protein, called by TCRdb with MiXCR from the multiplex PCR reads. The sample lists 650,000 to 700,000 distinct CDR3 sequences; 30% were seen once. This material consisted of peripheral blood mononuclear cells (PBMCs), taken when the disease was refractory, from a patient treated with antithyroid drugs. These TCRs come from a female donor with Graves disease. Both conserved end residues are part of each CDR3. A D gene is named only where the DNA matches it firmly. Some rows mark clone size as missing; the rest say once, few, many or name a class of expanded clone.

J gene | D gene | clone size | V gene | CDR3 protein | CDR3 DNA
TRBJ1-2 | TRBD1 | few | TRBV11-2 | CASSSTGTGGGGYTF | TGTGCCAGCAGTTCAACCGGGACAGGGGGTGGTGGCTACACCTTC
TRBJ1-2 | TRBD1 | NA | TRBV7-9 | CASSLGDRGPLFNYGYTF | TGTGCCAGCAGCTTAGGGGACAGGGGGCCATTGTTTAACTATGGCTACACCTTC
TRBJ2-5 | TRBD2 | NA | TRBV9 | CASSAGLAGAETQYF | TGTGCCAGCAGCGCGGGACTAGCGGGAGCTGAGACCCAGTACTTC
TRBJ2-2 | NA | few | TRBV19 | CASKEVDTGELFF | TGTGCCAGTAAGGAGGTCGACACCGGGGAGCTGTTTTTT
TRBJ1-6 | NA | NA | TRBV14 | CASSQEASPLHF | TGTGCCAGCAGCCAAGAGGCATCACCCCTCCACTTT
TRBJ1-5 | NA | NA | TRBV15 | CATSRDSGFGSNQPQHF | TGTGCCACCAGCAGAGATTCGGGGTTTGGGAGCAATCAGCCCCAGCATTTT
TRBJ1-2 | TRBD1 | NA | TRBV6-5 | CASSYSKGQFNANYGYTF | TGTGCCAGCAGTTACTCGAAGGGACAGTTTAACGCTAACTATGGCTACACCTTC
TRBJ1-1 | NA | NA | TRBV20-1 | CSARLRVSEAFF | TGCAGTGCTAGACTCAGGGTATCGGAAGCTTTCTTT
TRBJ1-1 | NA | NA | TRBV3-1 | CASSQLVGRNTEAFF | TGTGCCAGCAGCCAACTTGTAGGAAGGAACACTGAAGCTTTCTTT
TRBJ1-2 | NA | many | TRBV25-1 | CASSDPGRNYGYTF | TGTGCCAGCAGTGACCCGGGACGGAACTATGGCTACACCTTC
TRBJ1-3 | NA | many | TRBV6-1 | CASSERGSGNTIYF | TGTGCCAGCAGTGAAAGGGGATCCGGAAACACCATATATTTT
TRBJ2-5 | TRBD1 | many | TRBV28 | CASSLRRQGASETQYF | TGTGCCAGCAGTTTAAGGAGACAGGGGGCATCGGAGACCCAGTACTTC
TRBJ2-7 | TRBD2 | NA | TRBV5-1 | CATPRSKRERYEQYF | TGCGCCACCCCACGATCGAAGCGGGAGAGGTACGAGCAGTACTTC
TRBJ1-2 | NA | few | TRBV20-1 | CSARDPWDYGYTF | TGCAGTGCTAGAGACCCGTGGGACTATGGCTACACCTTC
TRBJ1-5 | NA | NA | TRBV10-3 | CAISESWGSGSNQPQHF | TGTGCCATCAGTGAGTCGTGGGGATCGGGTTCTAATCAGCCCCAGCATTTT
TRBJ1-1 | TRBD1 | NA | TRBV30 | CAWSQGQAEAFF | TGTGCCTGGAGCCAAGGACAGGCTGAAGCTTTCTTT
TRBJ1-2 | TRBD1 | NA | TRBV27 | CASSKTGDTSGYTF | TGTGCCAGCAGTAAGACAGGGGATACTAGTGGCTACACCTTC
TRBJ2-7 | NA | NA | TRBV30 | CAWRVTGTYEQYF | TGTGCCTGGAGAGTGACGGGGACCTACGAGCAGTACTTC
TRBJ1-1 | NA | NA | TRBV5-1 | CASSLRDAFF | TGCGCCAGCAGCTTGCGGGATGCTTTCTTT